This T cell receptor (beta chain) was profiled in a study of T cell responses to AZD1222 COVID-19 vaccine. TCRdb keeps only in-frame clones here, not all; method: immunoSEQ multiplex PCR. The sample includes about 120,000 clones, roughly nine tenths seen only once; the top ten take about 2.5%. Germline CDR1 and CDR2: MNHEY and SVGAGI. V dropped 6 bases and J dropped 8 bases, with 19 bases sitting between them. The CDR3 is 15 residues long. This chain uses TRBV6-5 with TRBJ1-4; D unresolved. The source of this sequence is an adult who received the AZD1222 COVID-19 vaccine. The sample consisted of peripheral blood, taken 28 days after the second AZD1222 dose. DNA of the CDR3: TGTGCCAGCAGGAAAGAGTCCGGTCTTAGGGAAAAACTGTTTTTT. As protein: CASRKESGLREKLFF.